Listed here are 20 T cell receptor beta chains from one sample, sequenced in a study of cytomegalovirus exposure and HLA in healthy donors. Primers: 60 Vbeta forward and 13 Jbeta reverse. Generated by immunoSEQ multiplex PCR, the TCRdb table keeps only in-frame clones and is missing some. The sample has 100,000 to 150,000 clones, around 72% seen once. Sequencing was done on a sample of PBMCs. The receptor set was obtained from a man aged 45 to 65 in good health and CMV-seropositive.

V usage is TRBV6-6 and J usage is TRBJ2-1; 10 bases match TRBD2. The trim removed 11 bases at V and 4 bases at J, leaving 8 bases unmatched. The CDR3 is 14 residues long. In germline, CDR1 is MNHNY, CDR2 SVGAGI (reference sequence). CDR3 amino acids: CAGSIAGGYNEQFF. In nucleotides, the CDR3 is TGTGCCGGCTCAATAGCGGGAGGTTACAATGAGCAGTTCTTC.

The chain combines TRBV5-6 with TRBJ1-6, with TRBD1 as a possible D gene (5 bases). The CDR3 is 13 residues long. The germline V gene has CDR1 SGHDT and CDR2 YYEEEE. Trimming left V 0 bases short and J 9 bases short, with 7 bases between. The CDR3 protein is CASSLEQVSPLHF. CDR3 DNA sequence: TGTGCCAGCAGCTTGGAACAGGTTTCACCCCTCCACTTT.

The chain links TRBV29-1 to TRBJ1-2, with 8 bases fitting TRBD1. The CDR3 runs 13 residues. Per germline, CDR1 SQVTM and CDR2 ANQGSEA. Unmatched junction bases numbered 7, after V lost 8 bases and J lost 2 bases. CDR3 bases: TGCAGCTTTTCAGGGGGCCTAAACTATGGCTACACCTTC. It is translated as CSFSGGLNYGYTF. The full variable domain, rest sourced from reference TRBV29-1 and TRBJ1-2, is SAVISQKPSRDICQRGTSLTIQCQVDSQVTMMFWYRQQPGQSLTLIATANQGSEATYESGFVIDKFPISRPNLTFSTLTVSNMSPEDSSIYLCSFSGGLNYGYTFGSGTRLTVV.

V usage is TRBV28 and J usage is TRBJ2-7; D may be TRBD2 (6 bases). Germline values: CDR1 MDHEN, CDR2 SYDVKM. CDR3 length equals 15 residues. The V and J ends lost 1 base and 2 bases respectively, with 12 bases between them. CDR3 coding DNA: TGTGCCAGCAGTTTATCAGCGGGTGGAGCCTACGAGCAGTACTTC. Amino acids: CASSLSAGGAYEQYF.

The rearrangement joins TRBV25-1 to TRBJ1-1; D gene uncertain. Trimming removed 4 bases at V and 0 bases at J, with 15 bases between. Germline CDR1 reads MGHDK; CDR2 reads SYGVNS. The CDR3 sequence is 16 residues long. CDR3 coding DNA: TGTGCCAGCAGTGCCCTCCAAGCAACCCTGAACACTGAAGCTTTCTTT. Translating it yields CASSALQATLNTEAFF.

The CDR3 protein is CAISERAGYPFF. In DNA form, the CDR3 reads TGTGCCATCAGTGAGAGGGCAGGGTACCCTTTCTTT. This chain joins TRBV10-3 and TRBJ1-1; weak D call: TRBD1 (5 bases). Germline V CDR1 and CDR2: ENHRY, SYGVKD. V was pared by 2 bases and J by 12 bases, with 13 bases between. CDR3 length equals 12 residues.

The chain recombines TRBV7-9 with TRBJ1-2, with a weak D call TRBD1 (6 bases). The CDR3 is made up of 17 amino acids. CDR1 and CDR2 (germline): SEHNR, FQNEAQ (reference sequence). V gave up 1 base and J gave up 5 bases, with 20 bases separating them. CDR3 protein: CASSLGGRGRDPYGYTF. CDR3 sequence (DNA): TGTGCCAGCAGCTTAGGCGGCAGGGGAAGGGATCCTTATGGCTACACCTTC.

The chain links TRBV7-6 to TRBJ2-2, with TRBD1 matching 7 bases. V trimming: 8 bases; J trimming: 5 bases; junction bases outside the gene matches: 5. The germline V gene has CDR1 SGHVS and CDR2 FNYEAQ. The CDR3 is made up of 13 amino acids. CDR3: CASLGTATGELFF. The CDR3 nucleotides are TGTGCCAGCCTCGGGACAGCGACCGGGGAGCTGTTTTTT.

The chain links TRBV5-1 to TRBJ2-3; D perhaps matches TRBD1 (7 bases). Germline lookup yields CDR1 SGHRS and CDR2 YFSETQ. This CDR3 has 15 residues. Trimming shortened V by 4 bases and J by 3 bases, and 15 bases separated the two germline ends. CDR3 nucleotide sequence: TGCGCCAGCAGCGCCAGGGGGAGGCAGACAGATACGCAGTATTTT. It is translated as CASSARGRQTDTQYF.

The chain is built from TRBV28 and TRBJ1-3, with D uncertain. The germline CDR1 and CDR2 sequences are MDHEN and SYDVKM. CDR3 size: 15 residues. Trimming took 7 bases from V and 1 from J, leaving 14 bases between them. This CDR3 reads CASTAPRASGNTIYF. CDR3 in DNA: TGTGCCAGCACCGCCCCGAGGGCTTCTGGAAACACCATATATTTT.

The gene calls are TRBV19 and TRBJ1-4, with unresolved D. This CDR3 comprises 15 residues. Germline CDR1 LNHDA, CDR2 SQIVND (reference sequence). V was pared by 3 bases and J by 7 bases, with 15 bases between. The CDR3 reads CASSMRKPMVEKLFF. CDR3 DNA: TGTGCCAGTAGTATGAGGAAACCTATGGTTGAAAAACTGTTTTTT. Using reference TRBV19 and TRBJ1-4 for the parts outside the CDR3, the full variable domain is DGGITQSPKYLFRKEGQNVTLSCEQNLNHDAMYWYRQDPGQGLRLIYYSQIVNDFQKGDIAEGYSVSREKKESFPLTVTSAQKNPTAFYLCASSMRKPMVEKLFFGSGTQLSVL.

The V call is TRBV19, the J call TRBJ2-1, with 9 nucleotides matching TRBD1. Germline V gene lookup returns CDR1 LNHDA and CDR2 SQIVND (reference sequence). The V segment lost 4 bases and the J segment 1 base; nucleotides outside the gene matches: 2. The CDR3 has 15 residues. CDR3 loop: CASSTGTGSYNEQFF. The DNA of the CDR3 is TGTGCCAGTAGTACCGGGACAGGGTCCTACAATGAGCAGTTCTTC.

The CDR3 reads CASSEYGGECRQFF. The CDR3 DNA sequence: TGTGCCAGCAGTGAATATGGAGGGGAGTGCCGGCAGTTCTTC. J is TRBJ2-1 and V is TRBV25-1; D is possibly TRBD2 (6 bases). The V gene lost 0 bases and the J gene lost 12 bases, with 15 bases spanning the gap. The germline gives CDR1 MGHDK, CDR2 SYGVNS. The CDR3 totals 14 residues.

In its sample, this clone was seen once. The CDR3 nucleotides are TGTGCCAGCAGTGAATCAGGGTTCATGACAGATACGCAGTATTTT. Translating gives CASSESGFMTDTQYF. The chain is built from TRBV2 and TRBJ2-3, with D perhaps matching TRBD1 (5 bases). Germline V gene sequence: CDR1 SNHLY, CDR2 FYNNEI. There are 15 residues in the CDR3. Trimming took off 2 bases at V and 3 bases at J, with 12 bases between the two ends. Together with reference TRBV2 and TRBJ2-3, the CDR3 gives the full variable domain: EPEVTQTPSHQVTQMGQEVILRCVPISNHLYFYWYRQILGQKVEFLVSFYNNEISEKSEIFDDQFSVERPDGSNFTLKIRSTKLEDSAMYFCASSESGFMTDTQYFGPGTRLTVL.

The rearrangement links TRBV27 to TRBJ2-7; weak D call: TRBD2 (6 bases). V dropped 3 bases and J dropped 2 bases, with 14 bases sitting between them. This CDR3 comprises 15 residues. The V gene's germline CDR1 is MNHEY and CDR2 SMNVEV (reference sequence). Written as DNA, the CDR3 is TGTGCCAGCAGTTTGAGGCGGGGACCAACCTACGAGCAGTACTTC. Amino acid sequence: CASSLRRGPTYEQYF.

CDR3: CASSEDRLHEQYF. CDR3 DNA: TGTGCCAGCAGTGAAGACAGGCTCCACGAGCAGTACTTC. This chain uses TRBV2 with TRBJ2-7, with a weak D call TRBD1 (5 bases). V gave up 1 base and J gave up 5 bases, with 9 bases separating them. CDR1 and CDR2 from the germline V gene are SNHLY and FYNNEI. This CDR3 spans 13 amino acids.

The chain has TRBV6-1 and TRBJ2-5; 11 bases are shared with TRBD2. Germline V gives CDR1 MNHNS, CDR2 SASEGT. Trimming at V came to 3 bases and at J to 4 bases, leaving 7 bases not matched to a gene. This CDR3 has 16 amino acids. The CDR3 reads CASSEAVAGGGETQYF. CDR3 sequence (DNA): TGTGCCAGCAGTGAGGCAGTAGCGGGGGGGGGAGAGACCCAGTACTTC.

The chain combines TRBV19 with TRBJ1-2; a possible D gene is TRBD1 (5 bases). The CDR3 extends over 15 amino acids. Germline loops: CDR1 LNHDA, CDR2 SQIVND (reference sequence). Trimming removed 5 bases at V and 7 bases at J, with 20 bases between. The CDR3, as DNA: TGTGCCAGTAGTGGGTCGACAGCTCAGACGCTTGGCTACACCTTC. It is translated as CASSGSTAQTLGYTF.

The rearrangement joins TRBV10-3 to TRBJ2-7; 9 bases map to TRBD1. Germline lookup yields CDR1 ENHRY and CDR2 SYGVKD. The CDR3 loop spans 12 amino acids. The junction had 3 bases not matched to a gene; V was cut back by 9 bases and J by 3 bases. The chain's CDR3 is CAIRQGDYEQYF. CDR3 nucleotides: TGTGCCATTAGACAGGGGGACTACGAGCAGTACTTC.

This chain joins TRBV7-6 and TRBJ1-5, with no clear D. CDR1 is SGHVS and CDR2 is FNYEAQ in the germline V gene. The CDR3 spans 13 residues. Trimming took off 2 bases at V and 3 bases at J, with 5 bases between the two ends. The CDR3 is CASSLSSNQPQHF. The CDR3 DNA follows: TGTGCCAGCAGCTTAAGCTCCAATCAGCCCCAGCATTTT. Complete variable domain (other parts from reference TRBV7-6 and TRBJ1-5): GAGVSQSPRYKVTKRGQDVALRCDPISGHVSLYWYRQALGQGPEFLTYFNYEAQQDKSGLPNDRFSAERPEGSISTLTIQRTEQRDSAMYRCASSLSSNQPQHFGDGTRLSIL.